This is a list of T cell receptor beta chains from one sample in a study of T cell responses to AZD1222 COVID-19 vaccine. The table came from immunoSEQ multiplex PCR; TCRdb's copy has only in-frame clones and leaves some out. The repertoire consists of approximately 100,000 clones, with 85% occurring once and the leading ten covering more than 4%. The sample here was peripheral blood, taken 28 days after the second AZD1222 dose. The receptors were gathered from an adult who received the AZD1222 COVID-19 vaccine. Both conserved end residues are trimmed from each CDR3. Size values are once, few and many counts, or a class for expanded clones, and some rows have none.

j_call,cdr3_length,v_call,clone_size,cdr3_aa
TRBJ1-1,16,TRBV7-9,.,ASSLLVTGGSVGTEAF
TRBJ1-1,12,TRBV2,.,ASSVLQGDTEAF
TRBJ1-2,13,TRBV30,few,AWSVGTGVGYGYT
TRBJ1-1,12,TRBV19,.,ATLRGGGGTEAF
TRBJ2-1,15,TRBV3-1/TRBV3-2,.,ASSLTRGSGAYNEQF
TRBJ2-1,14,TRBV19,.,ASSISRGPSYNEQF
TRBJ2-7,12,TRBV7-9,.,ASSHGQVDYEQY
TRBJ1-2,13,TRBV19,.,ASSTAPDRSPGYT
TRBJ1-4,13,TRBV15,.,ATSRDSRGDEKLF
TRBJ2-1,13,TRBV3-1/TRBV3-2,.,ASSQATEGLDEQF
TRBJ1-3,15,TRBV4-2,.,ASSQKGVRGLVDTIY
TRBJ1-5,12,TRBV28,.,ASRRQVRNQPQH
TRBJ2-7,15,TRBV9,.,ASSVGGGGLAGYEQY